This T cell receptor beta chain emerged from a study of early T cells in non-severe SARS-CoV-2 infection. On the study more broadly: The authors sequenced bulk RNA from unsorted whole blood, leaving chains unpaired.

Individual cDNA molecules each received unique molecular identifiers attached to them. TCRdb reprocessed the 5' RACE reads via MiXCR and lists one record per CDR3 protein. Here the sample spans 70,000 to 90,000 distinct CDR3 sequences, about 11% being singletons. This clonotype was observed at least ten times. Its antigen remains unknown. Overall study findings and caveats: VDJdb matching skewed toward anti-spike CD8 responses, missing private and CD4 specificities.

Per the germline V gene, CDR1 is SGHAT and CDR2 is FQNNGV. Trimming cost V 1 base and J 10 bases, with 11 bases left between them. The CDR3 runs 13 residues. The sequenced sample consisted of whole blood. The J gene is TRBJ2-1, the V gene TRBV11-2; unclear D gene. This clonotype was obtained from an adult who was a healthcare worker with PCR-confirmed SARS-CoV-2 infection or an uninfected control (not recorded which). CDR3 region: CASSLGPRQEQFF. In DNA form, the CDR3 reads TGTGCCAGCAGCTTAGGGCCGCGGCAGGAGCAGTTCTTC.